The clone carrying this TCR beta chain was detected only a few times. Its antigen is unidentified. The authors isolated at least 7 million PBMCs per sample. This sample was taken from a study of blood T cells in healthy people across ages. General study findings and limits: Naive T cell percentage showed a strong correlation with TCR beta diversity. Estimates based on one million T cells were treated as lower bounds.

A second roughly 6 to 12 cycle PCR used barcoded and J-beta primers. MiXCR, run by TCRdb on the 5' RACE reads, gives a single entry per CDR3 protein. Here the sample spans 1.5 million to 2 million distinct CDR3 sequences, 25% to 30% being singletons. The V end was cut by 0 bases, the J end by 0 bases, with 3 bases between. From germline, CDR1 is MNHNY and CDR2 SVGAGI (reference sequence). The CDR3 contains 14 residues. This clonotype was sampled from a young woman in good health. The sample was blood. The chain uses TRBV6-6 and TRBJ1-5, with D unclear. The CDR3 bases are TGTGCCAGCAGTTACTCGATTAGCAATCAGCCCCAGCATTTT. As protein: CASSYSISNQPQHF.